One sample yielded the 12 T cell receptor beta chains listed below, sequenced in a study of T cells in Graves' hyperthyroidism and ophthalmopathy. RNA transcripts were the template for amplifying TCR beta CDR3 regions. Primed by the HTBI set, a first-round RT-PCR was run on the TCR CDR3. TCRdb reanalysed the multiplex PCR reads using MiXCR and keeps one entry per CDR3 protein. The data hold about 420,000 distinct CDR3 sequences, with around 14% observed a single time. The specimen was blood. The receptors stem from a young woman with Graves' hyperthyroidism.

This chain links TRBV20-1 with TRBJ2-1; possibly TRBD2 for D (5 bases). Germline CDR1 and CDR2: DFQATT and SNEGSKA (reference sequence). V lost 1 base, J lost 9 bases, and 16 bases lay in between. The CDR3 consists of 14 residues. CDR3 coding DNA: TGCAGTGCTAGAGCAGGCAGTCAGGCGGGTGAGCAGTTCTTC. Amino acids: CSARAGSQAGEQFF.

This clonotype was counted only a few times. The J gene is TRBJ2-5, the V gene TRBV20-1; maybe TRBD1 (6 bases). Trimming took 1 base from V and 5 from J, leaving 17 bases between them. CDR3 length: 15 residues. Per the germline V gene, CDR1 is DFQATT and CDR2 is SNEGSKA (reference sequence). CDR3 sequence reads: CSARAETGIVETQYF. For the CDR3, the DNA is TGCAGTGCTAGAGCCGAAACAGGGATCGTGGAGACCCAGTACTTC.

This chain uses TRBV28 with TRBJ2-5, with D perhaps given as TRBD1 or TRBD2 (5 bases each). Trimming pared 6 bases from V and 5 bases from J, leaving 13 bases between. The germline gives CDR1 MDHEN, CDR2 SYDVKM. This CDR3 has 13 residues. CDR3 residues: CASRGVGLETQYF. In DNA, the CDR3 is TGTGCCAGCAGGGGGGTAGGGTTGGAGACCCAGTACTTC.

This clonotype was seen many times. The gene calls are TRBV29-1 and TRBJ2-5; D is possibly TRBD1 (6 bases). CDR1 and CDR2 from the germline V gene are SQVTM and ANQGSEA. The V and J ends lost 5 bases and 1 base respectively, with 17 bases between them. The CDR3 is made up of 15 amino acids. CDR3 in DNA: TGCAGCGTTAAGGGGGTTAGGCTCCCCCAAGAGACCCAGTACTTC. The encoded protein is CSVKGVRLPQETQYF.

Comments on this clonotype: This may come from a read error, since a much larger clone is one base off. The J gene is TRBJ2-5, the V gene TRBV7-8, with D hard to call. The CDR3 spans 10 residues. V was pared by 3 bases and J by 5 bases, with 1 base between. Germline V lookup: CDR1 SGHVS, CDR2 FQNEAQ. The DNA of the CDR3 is TGTGCCAGCAGCTTCGAGACCCAGTACTTC. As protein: CASSFETQYF.

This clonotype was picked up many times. CDR3 sequence reads: CASSPPIGRQETQYF. The CDR3 DNA sequence: TGTGCCAGCTCACCACCGATTGGACGGCAAGAGACCCAGTACTTC. The V and J genes are TRBV18 and TRBJ2-5; no clear D gene. Germline V gives CDR1 KGHSH, CDR2 LQKENI. The CDR3 extends over 15 amino acids. Trimming removed 0 bases at V and 2 bases at J, with 10 bases between.

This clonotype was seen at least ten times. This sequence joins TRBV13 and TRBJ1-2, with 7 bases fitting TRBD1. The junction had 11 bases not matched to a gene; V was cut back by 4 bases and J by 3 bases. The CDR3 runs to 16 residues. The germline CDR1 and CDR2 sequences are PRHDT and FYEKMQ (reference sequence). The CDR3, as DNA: TGTGCCAGCAGCTCCCCCACAGACAGGGCAGACTATGGCTACACCTTC. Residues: CASSSPTDRADYGYTF.

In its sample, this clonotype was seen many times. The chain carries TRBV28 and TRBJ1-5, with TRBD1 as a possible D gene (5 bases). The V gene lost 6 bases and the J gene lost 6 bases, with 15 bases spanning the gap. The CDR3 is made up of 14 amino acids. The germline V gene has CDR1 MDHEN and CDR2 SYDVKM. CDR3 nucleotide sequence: TGTGCCAGCAGACGAACCCGCGGGGGTCAGCCCCAGCATTTT. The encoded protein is CASRRTRGGQPQHF.

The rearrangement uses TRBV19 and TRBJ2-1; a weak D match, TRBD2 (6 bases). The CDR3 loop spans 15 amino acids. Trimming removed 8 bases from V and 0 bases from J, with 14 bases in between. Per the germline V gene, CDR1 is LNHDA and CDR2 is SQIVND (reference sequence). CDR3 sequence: CASSEAGNSYNEQFF. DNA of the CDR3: TGTGCCAGTTCAGAGGCGGGGAACTCCTACAATGAGCAGTTCTTC.

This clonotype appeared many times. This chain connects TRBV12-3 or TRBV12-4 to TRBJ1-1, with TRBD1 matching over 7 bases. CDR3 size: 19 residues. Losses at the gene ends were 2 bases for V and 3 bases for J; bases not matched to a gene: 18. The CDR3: CASSLYADEDRKEDTEAFF. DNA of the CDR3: TGTGCCAGCAGTTTATATGCAGATGAGGACAGGAAGGAGGACACTGAAGCTTTCTTT.

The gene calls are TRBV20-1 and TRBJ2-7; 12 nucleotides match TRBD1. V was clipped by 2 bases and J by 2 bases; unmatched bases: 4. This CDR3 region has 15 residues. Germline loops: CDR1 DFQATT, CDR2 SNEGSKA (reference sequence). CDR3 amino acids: CSARFRDRGPYEQYF. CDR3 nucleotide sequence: TGCAGTGCTAGATTCCGGGACAGGGGGCCCTACGAGCAGTACTTC.

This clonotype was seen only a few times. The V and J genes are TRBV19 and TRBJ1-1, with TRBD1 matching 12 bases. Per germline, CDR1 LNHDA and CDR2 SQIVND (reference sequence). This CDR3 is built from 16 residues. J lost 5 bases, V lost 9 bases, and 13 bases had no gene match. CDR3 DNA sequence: TGTGCCAGCACACCCCGGGACAGGGGGCGGTTAACTGAAGCTTTCTTT. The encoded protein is CASTPRDRGRLTEAFF.